The rows below give T cell receptor beta chains drawn from one sample of a study of cytomegalovirus exposure and HLA in healthy donors. Profiled with immunoSEQ multiplex PCR; TCRdb holds only in-frame clones, not every one. The repertoire has roughly 40,000 clones, roughly 47% of them found once; the top ten carry 12%. Source material: PBMCs. The receptors come from a human donor in good health. The CDR3 runs from the conserved cysteine through the conserved F or W.

TRBV6-5	16	TRBJ2-5	CASSLHGTGIGKTQYF
TRBV2	14	TRBJ1-2	CASLNRGQTYGYTF
TRBV18	15	TRBJ2-7	CASSPRTSGGYEQYF
TRBV18	16	TRBJ2-5	CASSPTTGGSGETQYF
TRBV6-5	15	TRBJ1-1	CASSYEYRQGTEAFF
TRBV23-1	14	TRBJ1-4	CASSPGQAGEKLFF
TRBV15	13	TRBJ1-2	CATSIGGNYGYTF
TRBV9	18	TRBJ2-3	CASSVELAGGKDTDTQYF
TRBV5-4	15	TRBJ1-1	CASSILGTGKGEAFF
TRBV5-8	17	TRBJ2-5	CAGSKKIAGVGLETQYF
TRBV2	13	TRBJ1-2	CASSDRSNYGYTF
TRBV6-5	16	TRBJ2-1	CASSYSRGGSYNEQFF
TRBV6-5	15	TRBJ1-4	CASRAGGFANEKLFF
TRBV29-1	15	TRBJ2-7	CSAPTRPEGFGEQYF
TRBV9	14	TRBJ2-1	CASSVVASYNEQFF
TRBV5-6	16	TRBJ2-5	CASSLTGTSGGLTQYF
TRBV28	14	TRBJ2-7	CASSLSPRHYEQYF
TRBV9	15	TRBJ2-7	CASSVGQTFSMEQYF
TRBV7-2	14	TRBJ2-2	CASSLVVNTGELFF
TRBV27	15	TRBJ1-5	CASRVTGSVHQPQHF
TRBV7-9	13	TRBJ1-1	CASSLVVNTEAFF
TRBV28	15	TRBJ1-4	CASRTGAATNEKLFF
TRBV4-1	15	TRBJ1-2	CASSQDPQGKYGYTF
TRBV6-1	15	TRBJ2-7	CASSEYFHQSYEQYF
TRBV21-1	16	TRBJ1-3	CASSRLPGSGGNTIYF
TRBV18	16	TRBJ1-4	CASSLDNLGVSEKLFF
TRBV19	12	TRBJ2-3	CASRASTDTQYF
TRBV5-1	15	TRBJ2-7	CASRRESGSSYEQYF
TRBV5-6	12	TRBJ2-3	CASSFGTDTQYF
TRBV19	13	TRBJ1-3	CATNREPGNTIYF
TRBV18	20	TRBJ2-5	CASSPPIGTRRAGLQETQYF
TRBV7-2	17	TRBJ2-3	CASSLRPSGSNTDTQYF
TRBV27	15	TRBJ2-5	CASSRNNRDQETQYF
TRBV7-9	15	TRBJ1-2	CASSLASDRNYGYTF
TRBV6-5	14	TRBJ1-1	CASSSTHKNTEAFF
TRBV12-2	17	TRBJ2-4	CASRLAGAPAAKNIQYF
TRBV7-2	15	.	CASSLGTGDPYEQYF
TRBV18	12	TRBJ1-1	CASSPRGGSAFF
TRBV11-1	14	TRBJ2-7	CASSLSRVGHEQYF
TRBV29-1	14	TRBJ2-1	CSVVGWTGGHEQFF
TRBV7-2	14	TRBJ2-3	CASSFPTSGGFQYF
TRBV4-2	16	TRBJ2-7	CASSQDHEGAAYEQYF
TRBV9	15	TRBJ2-1	CASSVGLAGYNEQFF
TRBV29-1	13	TRBJ2-2	CSVDWKGVGELFF